This paragraph covers one T cell receptor (beta chain) sequence. The data were taken from a study of blood T cell repertoires in COVID-19. TCRdb keeps only in-frame clones here, not all; method: immunoSEQ multiplex PCR. Among approximately 200,000 clones listed, roughly 89% were seen once. There are 15 residues in the CDR3. The germline V gene encodes CDR1 SGHTA and CDR2 FQGTGA. Trimming took 2 bases from V and 7 from J; bases not matched to a gene: 4. The chain links TRBV7-3 to TRBJ2-1; TRBD1 matches 11 bases. This receptor was obtained from a man aged 18 to 30 with acute COVID-19. Sequencing input: PBMCs or T cells enriched from blood (not recorded which). CDR3 residues: CASSLGQGARNEQFF. The CDR3 DNA follows: TGTGCCAGCAGCTTAGGACAGGGGGCGCGGAATGAGCAGTTCTTC. Full variable domain (outside the CDR3, taken from reference TRBV7-3 and TRBJ2-1): GAGVSQTPSNKVTEKGKYVELRCDPISGHTALYWYRQSLGQGPEFLIYFQGTGAADDSGLPNDRFFAVRPEGSVSTLKIQRTERGDSAVYLCASSLGQGARNEQFFGPGTRLTVL.